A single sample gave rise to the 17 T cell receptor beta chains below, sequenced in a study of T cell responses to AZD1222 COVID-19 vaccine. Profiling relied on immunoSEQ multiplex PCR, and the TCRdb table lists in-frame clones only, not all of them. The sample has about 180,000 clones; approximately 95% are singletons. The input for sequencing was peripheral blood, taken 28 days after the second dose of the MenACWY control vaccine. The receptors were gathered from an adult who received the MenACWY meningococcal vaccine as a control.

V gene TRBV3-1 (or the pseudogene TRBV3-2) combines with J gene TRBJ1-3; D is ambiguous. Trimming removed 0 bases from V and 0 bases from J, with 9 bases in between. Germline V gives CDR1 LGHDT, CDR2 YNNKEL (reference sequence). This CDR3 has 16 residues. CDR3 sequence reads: CASSQEARLSGNTIYF. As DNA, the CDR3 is TGTGCCAGCAGCCAAGAGGCAAGACTCTCTGGAAACACCATATATTTT.

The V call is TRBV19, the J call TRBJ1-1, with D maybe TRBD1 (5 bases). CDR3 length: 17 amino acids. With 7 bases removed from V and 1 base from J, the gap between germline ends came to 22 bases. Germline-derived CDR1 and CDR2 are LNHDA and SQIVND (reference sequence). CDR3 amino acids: CASTPGAFWGRNTEAFF. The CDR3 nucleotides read TGTGCCAGTACCCCCGGGGCCTTCTGGGGGAGGAACACTGAAGCTTTCTTT.

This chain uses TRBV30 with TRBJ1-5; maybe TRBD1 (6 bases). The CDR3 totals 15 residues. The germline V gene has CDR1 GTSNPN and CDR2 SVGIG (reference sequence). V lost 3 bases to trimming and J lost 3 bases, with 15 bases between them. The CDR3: CAWRSTGVPNQPQHF. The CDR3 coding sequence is TGTGCCTGGAGGTCGACAGGAGTCCCCAATCAGCCCCAGCATTTT.

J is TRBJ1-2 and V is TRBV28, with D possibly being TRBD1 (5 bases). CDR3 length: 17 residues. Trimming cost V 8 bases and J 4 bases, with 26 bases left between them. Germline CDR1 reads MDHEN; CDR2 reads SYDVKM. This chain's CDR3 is CASESGEALGPLYGYTF. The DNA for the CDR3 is TGTGCCAGCGAAAGTGGGGAAGCCCTGGGGCCTCTCTATGGCTACACCTTC.

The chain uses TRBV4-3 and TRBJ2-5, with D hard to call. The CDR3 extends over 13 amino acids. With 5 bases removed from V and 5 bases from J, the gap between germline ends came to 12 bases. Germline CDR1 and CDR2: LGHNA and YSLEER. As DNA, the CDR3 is TGCGCCAGCAGCACCCGGCAAGGGGAGACCCAGTACTTC. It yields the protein CASSTRQGETQYF.

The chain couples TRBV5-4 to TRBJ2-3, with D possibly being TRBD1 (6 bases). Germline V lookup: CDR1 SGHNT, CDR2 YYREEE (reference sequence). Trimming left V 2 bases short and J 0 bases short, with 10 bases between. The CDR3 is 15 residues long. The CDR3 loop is CASSFQGLSTDTQYF. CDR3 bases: TGTGCCAGCAGCTTTCAGGGGCTGAGCACAGATACGCAGTATTTT.

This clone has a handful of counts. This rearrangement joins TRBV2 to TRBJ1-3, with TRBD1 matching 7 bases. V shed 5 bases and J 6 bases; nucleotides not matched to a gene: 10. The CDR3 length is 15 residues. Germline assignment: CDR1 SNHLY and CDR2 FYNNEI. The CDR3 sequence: CASSKDYRGENTIYF. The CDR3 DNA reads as TGTGCCAGCAGTAAGGATTACAGGGGCGAAAACACCATATATTTT.

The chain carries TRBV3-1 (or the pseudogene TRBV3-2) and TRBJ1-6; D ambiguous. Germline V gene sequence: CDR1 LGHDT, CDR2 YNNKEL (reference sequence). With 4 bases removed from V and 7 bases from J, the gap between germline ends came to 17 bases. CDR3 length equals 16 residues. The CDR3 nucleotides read TGTGCCAGCAGCCTAGGATCAGGCCAGAGGAATTCACCCCTCCACTTT. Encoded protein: CASSLGSGQRNSPLHF.

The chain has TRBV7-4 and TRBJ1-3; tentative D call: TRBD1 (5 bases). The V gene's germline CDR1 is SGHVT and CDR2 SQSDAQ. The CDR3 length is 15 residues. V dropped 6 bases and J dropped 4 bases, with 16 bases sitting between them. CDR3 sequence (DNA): TGTGCCAGCAGGGTGGGACCCGGGGGGGGAAACACCATATATTTT. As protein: CASRVGPGGGNTIYF.

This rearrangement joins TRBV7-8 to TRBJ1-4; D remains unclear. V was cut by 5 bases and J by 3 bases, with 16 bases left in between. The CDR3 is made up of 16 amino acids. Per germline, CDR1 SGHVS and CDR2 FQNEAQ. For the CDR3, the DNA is TGTGCCAGCAGCCTGGGAACTGTAAGATCTAATGAAAAACTGTTTTTT. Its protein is CASSLGTVRSNEKLFF.

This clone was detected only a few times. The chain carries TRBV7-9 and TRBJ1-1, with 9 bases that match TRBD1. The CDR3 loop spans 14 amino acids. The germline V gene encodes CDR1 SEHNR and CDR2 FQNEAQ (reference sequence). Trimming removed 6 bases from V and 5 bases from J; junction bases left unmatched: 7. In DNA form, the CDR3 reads TGTGCCAGCAGTGTGGGACAGGGATTGACTGAAGCTTTCTTT. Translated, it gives CASSVGQGLTEAFF.

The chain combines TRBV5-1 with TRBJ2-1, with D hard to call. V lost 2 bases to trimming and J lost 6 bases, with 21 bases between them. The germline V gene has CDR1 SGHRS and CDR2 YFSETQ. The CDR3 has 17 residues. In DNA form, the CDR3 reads TGCGCCAGCAGCTTAACGACCCGTGGCAGCTTCCTCAATGAGCAGTTCTTC. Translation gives CASSLTTRGSFLNEQFF.

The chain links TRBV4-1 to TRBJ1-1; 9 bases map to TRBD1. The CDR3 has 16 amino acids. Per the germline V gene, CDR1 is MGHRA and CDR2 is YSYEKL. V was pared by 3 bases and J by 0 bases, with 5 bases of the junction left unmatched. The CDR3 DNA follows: TGCGCCAGCAGCCAGTCCGGGACAGGGTTGAACACTGAAGCTTTCTTT. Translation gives CASSQSGTGLNTEAFF.

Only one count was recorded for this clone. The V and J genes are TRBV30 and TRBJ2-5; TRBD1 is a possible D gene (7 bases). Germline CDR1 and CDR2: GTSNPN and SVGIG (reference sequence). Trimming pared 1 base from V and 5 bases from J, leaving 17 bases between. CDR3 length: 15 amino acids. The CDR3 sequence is CAWSASGGWTETQYF. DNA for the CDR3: TGTGCCTGGAGTGCCTCAGGGGGGTGGACGGAGACCCAGTACTTC.

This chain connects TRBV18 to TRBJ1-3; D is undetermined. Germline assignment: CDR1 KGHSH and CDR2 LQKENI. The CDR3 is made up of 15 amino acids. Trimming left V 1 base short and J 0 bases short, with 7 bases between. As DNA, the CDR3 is TGTGCCAGCTCACCACGGGCAGACTCTGGAAACACCATATATTTT. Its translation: CASSPRADSGNTIYF.

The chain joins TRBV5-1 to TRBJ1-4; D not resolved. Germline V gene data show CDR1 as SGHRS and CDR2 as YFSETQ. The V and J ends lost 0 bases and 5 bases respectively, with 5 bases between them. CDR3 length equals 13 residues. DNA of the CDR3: TGCGCCAGCAGCTTGGCGAAAAATGAAAAACTGTTTTTT. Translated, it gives CASSLAKNEKLFF.

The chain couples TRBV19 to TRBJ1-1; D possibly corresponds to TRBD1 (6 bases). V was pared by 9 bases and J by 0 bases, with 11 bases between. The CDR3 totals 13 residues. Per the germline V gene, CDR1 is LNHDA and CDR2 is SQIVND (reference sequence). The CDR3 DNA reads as TGTGCCAGCTCGGACAGATTGAACACTGAAGCTTTCTTT. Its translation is CASSDRLNTEAFF.